The 25 T cell receptor beta chains below were found in one sample sequenced in a study of T cells in Graves' hyperthyroidism and ophthalmopathy. Amplification of TCR beta CDR3 regions was performed using RNA transcripts as template. The primer set for the first-round RT-PCR of the TCR CDR3 was HTBI. TCRdb reprocessed the multiplex PCR reads with MiXCR, giving one entry per CDR3 protein. The sample consists of some 300,000 distinct CDR3 sequences, 10% to 15% of them appearing once. Sequenced input: blood. The receptors shown here come from a woman aged 25 to 39 with Graves' hyperthyroidism that later progressed to Graves' ophthalmopathy.

At least ten counts were recorded for this clonotype. CDR3 nucleotides: TGTGCCAGCAGTTTGTTCCTAGGGGACTATGGCTACACCTTC. It translates to CASSLFLGDYGYTF. The chain is built from TRBV28 and TRBJ1-2; D possibly corresponds to TRBD1 (5 bases). V lost 3 bases and J lost 3, with 11 bases in between. In germline, CDR1 is MDHEN, CDR2 SYDVKM. CDR3 size: 14 residues.

The chain is built from TRBV20-1 and TRBJ2-3; D is ambiguous. The CDR3 totals 13 residues. V was clipped by 0 bases and J by 3 bases, with 7 bases between them. The germline CDR1 and CDR2 sequences are DFQATT and SNEGSKA (reference sequence). This CDR3 reads CSARERLTDTQYF. CDR3 DNA: TGCAGTGCTAGAGAACGCCTGACAGATACGCAGTATTTT.

The V call is TRBV28, the J call TRBJ2-2, with unresolved D. Germline V gives CDR1 MDHEN, CDR2 SYDVKM. The CDR3 is 14 residues long. With 2 bases removed from V and 7 bases from J, the gap between germline ends came to 11 bases. The CDR3 nucleotides read TGTGCCAGCAGTTTACGTTCGGGCAGCGGGGAGCTGTTTTTT. Protein: CASSLRSGSGELFF.

This clonotype was seen repeatedly, ten times or more. CDR3 in amino acids: CASSPRDVSGYTF. The DNA for the CDR3 is TGTGCCAGCAGTCCAAGGGATGTGTCTGGCTACACCTTC. This chain links TRBV12-3 or TRBV12-4 with TRBJ1-2; D not resolved. With 5 bases removed from V and 7 bases from J, the gap between germline ends came to 14 bases. The CDR3 runs 13 residues.

This clonotype appeared many times. The chain joins TRBV4-3 to TRBJ2-1; 10 bases match TRBD2. The germline gives CDR1 LGHNA, CDR2 YSLEER. The V segment lost 1 base and the J segment 7 bases; nucleotides outside the gene matches: 16. CDR3 length equals 19 residues. In DNA form, the CDR3 reads TGCGCCAGCAGCCAAGCGGCCAGGACGGAACTAGCGGGAAGGAATGAGCAGTTCTTC. Translating it yields CASSQAARTELAGRNEQFF.

In this sample, this clonotype turned up a few times. The chain employs TRBV4-3 and TRBJ2-7; D not resolved. The CDR3 spans 15 residues. CDR1 LGHNA and CDR2 YSLEER come from the germline V gene. Trimming pared 0 bases from V and 0 bases from J, leaving 9 bases between. Here the CDR3 reads CASSQEFGSSYEQYF. In DNA, the CDR3 is TGCGCCAGCAGCCAAGAATTCGGCAGCTCCTACGAGCAGTACTTC.

This clonotype was detected ten times or more. This chain links TRBV20-1 with TRBJ2-5; D is possibly TRBD2 (7 bases). Germline V lookup: CDR1 DFQATT, CDR2 SNEGSKA (reference sequence). This CDR3 comprises 15 residues. V lost 1 base and J lost 5, with 17 bases in between. CDR3 loop: CSARGGGVAVETQYF. The CDR3 coding sequence is TGCAGTGCTAGAGGGGGGGGCGTTGCGGTTGAGACCCAGTACTTC.

This clonotype was counted only a few times. The rearrangement uses TRBV27 and TRBJ2-2, with D maybe TRBD1 (7 bases). The V and J ends lost 6 bases and 2 bases respectively, with 10 bases between them. Looked up from germline, CDR1 is MNHEY and CDR2 is SMNVEV (reference sequence). The CDR3 loop spans 14 amino acids. The CDR3 sequence: CASRRDSNTGELFF. CDR3 in DNA: TGTGCCAGCAGGCGGGACAGCAACACCGGGGAGCTGTTTTTT.

Many counts were recorded for this clonotype. The chain has TRBV6-1 and TRBJ1-3; D ambiguous. CDR3 size: 16 residues. V was cut by 2 bases and J by 0 bases, with 11 bases left in between. Germline V gives CDR1 MNHNS, CDR2 SASEGT. The CDR3 loop is CASSERAGFSGNTIYF. The CDR3, as DNA: TGTGCCAGCAGTGAAAGAGCAGGCTTCTCTGGAAACACCATATATTTT.

Ten or more counts support this clonotype. The genes are TRBV30 and TRBJ2-3; 8 bases line up with TRBD2. Trimming took 0 bases from V and 6 from J; bases not matched to a gene: 2. This CDR3 is built from 13 residues. Germline-derived CDR1 and CDR2 are GTSNPN and SVGIG (reference sequence). CDR3 amino acids: CAWSVASGDTQYF. CDR3 coding DNA: TGTGCCTGGAGTGTTGCTAGCGGGGATACGCAGTATTTT. The entire variable domain, with the rest obtained from reference TRBV30 and TRBJ2-3, is as follows: SQTIHQWPATLVQPVGSPLSLECTVEGTSNPNLYWYRQAAGRGLQLLFYSVGIGQISSEVPQNLSASRPQDRQFILSSKKLLLSDSGFYLCAWSVASGDTQYFGPGTRLTVL.

This clonotype was counted ten times or more. Here the CDR3 DNA reads TGTGCCAGCAGCGTTTCTAGCGGGAGAACAAACAATGAGCAGTTCTTC. It translates to CASSVSSGRTNNEQFF. The chain is built from TRBV7-2 and TRBJ2-1; the match to TRBD2 covers 10 bases. Germline V lookup: CDR1 SGHTA, CDR2 FQGNSA. The V gene end was trimmed by 5 bases and the J gene end by 5 bases; junction bases not matched to a gene: 9. This CDR3 is 16 amino acids long.

This clonotype was recorded a few times. The chain is built from TRBV20-1 and TRBJ1-5; D may be TRBD1 (6 bases). Trimming shortened V by 2 bases and J by 9 bases, and 20 bases separated the two germline ends. CDR3 length: 15 residues. CDR1 and CDR2 from the germline V gene are DFQATT and SNEGSKA (reference sequence). This chain's CDR3 is CSARQTGTDSRPQHF. The CDR3 bases are TGCAGTGCTAGACAAACAGGGACCGATTCTCGGCCCCAGCATTTT.

Points on this clonotype: The junction shows a germline mismatch at one end, possibly a read error. CDR3 bases: TGTACCAGCAGTGACGCGAGGGACGGCCGGGATGGCTACACCTTC. This encodes CTSSDARDGRDGYTF. The chain recombines TRBV12-3 or TRBV12-4 with TRBJ1-2; D possibly corresponds to TRBD1 (5 bases). The CDR3 runs 15 residues.

Regarding this clonotype: Just one base apart from a much larger clone, this may be a read error. The rearrangement links TRBV7-3 to TRBJ2-1; 12 bases line up with TRBD2. Trimming at V came to 5 bases and at J to 10 bases, leaving 6 bases not matched to a gene. The germline CDR1 and CDR2 sequences are SGHTA and FQGTGA. The CDR3 runs 14 residues. CDR3 amino acids: CASSPRLAGVEQFF. The CDR3 nucleotides are TGTGCCAGCAGCCCCCGACTAGCGGGAGTCGAGCAGTTCTTC. Full variable domain (remainder filled in from reference TRBV7-3 and TRBJ2-1): GAGVSQTPSNKVTEKGKYVELRCDPISGHTALYWYRQSLGQGPEFLIYFQGTGAADDSGLPNDRFFAVRPEGSVSTLKIQRTERGDSAVYLCASSPRLAGVEQFFGPGTRLTVL.

The chain joins TRBV19 to TRBJ2-7; D ambiguous. The V and J ends lost 4 bases and 2 bases respectively, with 15 bases between them. Looked up from germline, CDR1 is LNHDA and CDR2 is SQIVND (reference sequence). This CDR3 spans 15 amino acids. The CDR3 loop reads CASSKTPDPTYEQYF. CDR3 sequence (DNA): TGTGCCAGTAGTAAGACCCCGGACCCCACCTACGAGCAGTACTTC.

This clonotype was observed many times. The chain couples TRBV7-2 to TRBJ1-1, with a tentative D call TRBD1 (5 bases). V was clipped by 5 bases and J by 0 bases, with 16 bases between them. The CDR3 contains 16 residues. Germline loops: CDR1 SGHTA, CDR2 FQGNSA. CDR3 nucleotide sequence: TGTGCCAGCAGCCCCCCAGGGTCCCTCCTGAACACTGAAGCTTTCTTT. Translation: CASSPPGSLLNTEAFF.

This clonotype was counted only a few times. Lacking the conserved final phenylalanine or tryptophan, this CDR3 likely reflects a read error. The chain has TRBV12-3 or TRBV12-4 and TRBJ2-7; D remains unclear. Trimming shortened V by 6 bases and J by 4 bases, and 10 bases separated the two germline ends. The CDR3 runs to 12 residues. Here the CDR3 reads CASSPQGYEQYL. The CDR3, as DNA: TGTGCCAGCAGCCCCCAAGGGTACGAGCAGTACCTC.

This clonotype was recorded many times. The chain carries TRBV7-2 and TRBJ2-5; 7 bases are shared with TRBD2. This CDR3 has 15 amino acids. J was trimmed by 4 bases and V by 5 bases; bases with no gene match: 10. CDR1 is SGHTA, CDR2 FQGNSA, per germline. The chain's CDR3 is CASSPPGGRSETQYF. CDR3 DNA sequence: TGTGCCAGCAGCCCCCCGGGCGGGAGATCAGAGACCCAGTACTTC.

J is TRBJ2-1 and V is TRBV7-8; TRBD2 is a possible D gene (6 bases). This CDR3 is built from 16 residues. Germline lookup yields CDR1 SGHVS and CDR2 FQNEAQ. Trimming took off 5 bases at V and 6 bases at J, with 20 bases between the two ends. CDR3 amino acids: CASSPGVWGESNEQFF. CDR3 DNA: TGTGCCAGCAGCCCCGGTGTTTGGGGGGAGAGCAATGAGCAGTTCTTC.

There are many counts of this clonotype. The rearrangement joins TRBV4-1 to TRBJ2-5; D unclear. Germline values: CDR1 MGHRA, CDR2 YSYEKL. The CDR3 runs to 14 residues. The V gene lost 4 bases and the J gene lost 1 base, with 10 bases spanning the gap. Here the CDR3 DNA reads TGCGCCAGCAGCCTTGGGGTCCTCCAAGAGACCCAGTACTTC. It encodes CASSLGVLQETQYF.

This clonotype has only a few counts. This chain links TRBV30 with TRBJ2-3, with 9 bases aligning to TRBD1. V shed 3 bases, J shed 6 bases, and the junction held 10 bases outside the gene matches. The CDR3 runs to 15 residues. CDR1 and CDR2 from the germline V gene are GTSNPN and SVGIG (reference sequence). CDR3 residues: CAWRTGTGLGDTQYF. The CDR3 DNA sequence: TGTGCCTGGAGAACCGGGACAGGGCTTGGGGATACGCAGTATTTT.

This clonotype was seen repeatedly, ten times or more. The genes are TRBV27 and TRBJ2-1; D possibly matches TRBD1 or TRBD2 (5 bases each). V dropped 6 bases and J dropped 5 bases, with 14 bases sitting between them. Germline V lookup: CDR1 MNHEY, CDR2 SMNVEV (reference sequence). This CDR3 is built from 14 residues. The CDR3 region is CASSHSGPNNEQFF. DNA for the CDR3: TGTGCCAGCAGCCACTCGGGACCGAACAATGAGCAGTTCTTC.

As to this clonotype: This sequence may be a read error, since a much larger clone differs from it by one base. V is TRBV18 and J is TRBJ2-2; D possibly matches TRBD1 or TRBD2 (5 bases each). Germline CDR1 KGHSH, CDR2 LQKENI. The CDR3 is 14 amino acids. CDR3 loop: CASSPRQNTGVLFF. DNA of the CDR3: TGTGCCAGCTCACCGAGACAGAACACCGGGGTGCTGTTTTTT.

This clonotype was seen ten or more times. The V call is TRBV6-2 or TRBV6-3, the J call TRBJ2-4, with D perhaps matching TRBD1 or TRBD2 (5 bases each). CDR3 length: 14 residues. The germline CDR1 and CDR2 sequences are MNHEY and SVGEGT. Trimming removed 8 bases from V and 9 bases from J, with 20 bases in between. CDR3 coding DNA: TGTGCCAGCGCCCCCACCGGGGTGAGGGGCATTCAGTACTTC. Translated: CASAPTGVRGIQYF.

This clonotype came up many times. CDR3 DNA: TGTGCCTCCTCCGGGACTAGCGGTTACACAGATACGCAGTATTTT. Translated, it gives CASSGTSGYTDTQYF. The chain couples TRBV27 to TRBJ2-3; TRBD2 matches at 11 bases. The germline CDR1 and CDR2 sequences are MNHEY and SMNVEV (reference sequence). This CDR3 is built from 15 residues. The junction had 9 bases not matched to a gene; V was cut back by 11 bases and J by 2 bases.